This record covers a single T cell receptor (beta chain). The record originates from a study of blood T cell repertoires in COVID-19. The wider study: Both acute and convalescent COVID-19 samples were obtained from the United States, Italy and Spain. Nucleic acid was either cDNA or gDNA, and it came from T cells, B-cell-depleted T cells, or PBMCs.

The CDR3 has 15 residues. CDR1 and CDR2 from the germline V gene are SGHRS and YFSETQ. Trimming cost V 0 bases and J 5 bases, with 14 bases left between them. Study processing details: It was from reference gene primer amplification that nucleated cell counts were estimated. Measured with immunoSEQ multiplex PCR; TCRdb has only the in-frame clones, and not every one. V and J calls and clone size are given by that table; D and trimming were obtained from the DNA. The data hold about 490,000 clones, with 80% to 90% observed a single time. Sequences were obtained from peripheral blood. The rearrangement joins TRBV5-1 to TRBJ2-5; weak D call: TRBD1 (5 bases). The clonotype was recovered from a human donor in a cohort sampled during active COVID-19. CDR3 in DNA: TGCGCCAGCAGCTTGGCGCAGGGCCCCTGGGAGACCCAGTACTTC. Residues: CASSLAQGPWETQYF.